This T cell receptor (beta chain) was sequenced during a study of cytomegalovirus exposure and HLA in healthy donors. Background on the study: In a later analysis, the roughly 130 validation repertoires were reported to have used the same platform as the roughly 700 first-cohort repertoires. Study-wide results and caveats: Listed as cytomegalovirus-associated were 150 to 200 TCR beta chains.

Using immunoSEQ multiplex PCR, the repertoire was profiled, and TCRdb retains in-frame clones only, with some absent. The table has about 50,000 clones, approximately 90% seen once. About this clone itself: The antigen is not known.

The CDR3 spans 15 residues. V was pared by 6 bases and J by 0 bases, with 8 bases of the junction left unmatched. Germline V gives CDR1 MNHNY, CDR2 SVGAGI (reference sequence). This clonotype originated in a man younger than 30 in good health and CMV-seronegative. Material for sequencing was PBMCs. This chain connects TRBV6-6 to TRBJ2-7; the match to TRBD1 covers 7 bases. The CDR3 protein is CASSRRGISSYEQYF. The CDR3 nucleotides are TGTGCCAGCAGCCGCAGGGGGATTTCCTCCTACGAGCAGTACTTC.